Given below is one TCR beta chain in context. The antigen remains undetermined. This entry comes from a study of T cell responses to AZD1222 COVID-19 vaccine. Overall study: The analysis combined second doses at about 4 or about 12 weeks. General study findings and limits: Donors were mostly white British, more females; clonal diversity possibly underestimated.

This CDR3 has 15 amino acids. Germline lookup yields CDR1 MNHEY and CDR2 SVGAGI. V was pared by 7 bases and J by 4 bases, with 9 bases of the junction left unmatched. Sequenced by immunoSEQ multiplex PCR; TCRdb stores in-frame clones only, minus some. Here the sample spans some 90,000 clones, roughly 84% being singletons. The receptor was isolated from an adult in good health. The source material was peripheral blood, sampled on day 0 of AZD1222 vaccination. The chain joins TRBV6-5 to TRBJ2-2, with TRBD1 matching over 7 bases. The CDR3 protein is CASKKGAGGTGELFF. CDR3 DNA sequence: TGTGCCAGCAAAAAAGGGGCAGGGGGCACCGGGGAGCTGTTTTTT.